These 27 T cell receptor beta chains share one sample of origin, sequenced in a study of T cell repertoires in cytomegalovirus infection. TCRdb processed the reads anew with MiXCR; each CDR3 protein has one entry. This table holds some 180,000 distinct CDR3 sequences, approximately 17% found once. What was sequenced was CD8+ T cells from PBMCs. These receptors came from a human donor in good health (CMV status not recorded). Some clones in this sample may be carry-over from other donors' samples.

The chain is built from TRBV9 and TRBJ1-4; a possible D gene is TRBD1 (5 bases). The CDR3 is 12 amino acids. Germline CDR1 reads SGDLS; CDR2 reads YYNGEE. V lost 10 bases to trimming and J lost 7 bases, with 14 bases between them. In DNA form, the CDR3 reads TGTGCCTCCGGGGCAGGTCCTGAAAAACTGTTTTTT. This sequence encodes CASGAGPEKLFF.

The chain combines TRBV4-1 with TRBJ2-7; possible D gene TRBD2, 5 bases. The germline V gene has CDR1 MGHRA and CDR2 YSYEKL. There are 14 residues in the CDR3. Trimming took 0 bases from V and 6 from J, leaving 12 bases between them. The CDR3 DNA follows: TGCGCCAGCAGCCAAGATCTTACGGGGTTCGAGCAGTACTTC. Translating gives CASSQDLTGFEQYF.

The J gene is TRBJ2-2, the V gene TRBV7-9; 8 bases fit TRBD1. The CDR3 length is 15 residues. Germline trimming cut 6 bases from V and 3 bases from J; bases unmatched to any gene: 6. Germline CDR1 reads SEHNR; CDR2 reads FQNEAQ (reference sequence). CDR3 DNA: TGTGCCAGCAGTCTAGGACAGGGCGACACCGGGGAGCTGTTTTTT. This translates into CASSLGQGDTGELFF.

The chain links TRBV14 to TRBJ1-4, with D uncertain. From germline, CDR1 is SGHDN and CDR2 FVKESK. This CDR3 has 15 amino acids. The ends were cut back, 4 bases at V and 2 bases at J, with 11 bases in the middle. Here the CDR3 reads CASSPAIATNEKLFF. Written as DNA, the CDR3 is TGTGCCAGCAGCCCCGCTATTGCCACTAATGAAAAACTGTTTTTT.

The rearrangement links TRBV7-2 to TRBJ2-1; tentatively, D is TRBD1 (6 bases). The V and J ends lost 4 bases and 2 bases respectively, with 12 bases between them. This CDR3 comprises 15 residues. The germline V gene has CDR1 SGHTA and CDR2 FQGNSA. The CDR3 loop reads CASSSTGRAYNEQFF. The CDR3 nucleotides read TGTGCCAGCAGCTCGACAGGCCGGGCCTACAATGAGCAGTTCTTC. The whole variable domain, filled in from reference TRBV7-2 and TRBJ2-1, reads GAGVSQSPSNKVTEKGKDVELRCDPISGHTALYWYRQSLGQGLEFLIYFQGNSAPDKSGLPSDRFSAERTGGSVSTLTIQRTQQEDSAVYLCASSSTGRAYNEQFFGPGTRLTVL.

This clonotype was seen only a few times. The chain carries TRBV7-9 and TRBJ2-7, with 8 bases lining up with TRBD1. Unmatched junction bases numbered 12, after V lost 5 bases and J lost 6 bases. Looked up from germline, CDR1 is SEHNR and CDR2 is FQNEAQ (reference sequence). The CDR3 has 15 residues. DNA of the CDR3: TGTGCCAGCAGCCTCGGACAGGGCACGCCGGGCGAGCAGTACTTC. Its translation is CASSLGQGTPGEQYF.

This clonotype was found a few times. At one of its ends the junction is not consistent with the germline gene, which may arise from a read error. This chain connects TRBV7-6 to TRBJ2-5; D is perhaps TRBD2 (6 bases). Germline lookup yields CDR1 SGHVS and CDR2 FNYEAQ. This CDR3 is 14 amino acids long. The CDR3 loop reads CASSLRDFQETQYF. The CDR3 DNA sequence: TGTGCTAGCAGCTTAAGGGACTTTCAAGAGACCCAGTACTTC.

The chain has TRBV7-9 and TRBJ2-2, with 9 positions matching TRBD1. With 5 bases clipped from V and 5 bases from J, the junction kept 9 bases outside the gene matches. The CDR3 is 16 residues long. The germline gives CDR1 SEHNR, CDR2 FQNEAQ (reference sequence). CDR3 DNA sequence: TGTGCCAGCAGCCCTACACAGGGGGCTCGGACCGGGGAGCTGTTTTTT. It is translated as CASSPTQGARTGELFF.

The chain carries TRBV20-1 and TRBJ2-3; TRBD2 matches at 10 bases. The V segment lost 1 base and the J segment 4 bases; nucleotides outside the gene matches: 5. CDR3 length: 15 amino acids. Germline lookup yields CDR1 DFQATT and CDR2 SNEGSKA (reference sequence). Here the CDR3 reads CSARVSAGGADTQYF. The CDR3 DNA reads as TGCAGTGCTAGAGTCTCAGCGGGGGGGGCAGATACGCAGTATTTT.

This clonotype was seen at least ten times. This chain links TRBV6-4 with TRBJ2-1; tentative D call: TRBD2 (5 bases). Trimming removed 3 bases at V and 0 bases at J, with 9 bases between. Germline CDR1 and CDR2: MRHNA and SNTAGT. This CDR3 has 15 amino acids. CDR3 region: CASSEEGSSYNEQFF. CDR3 nucleotides: TGTGCCAGCAGTGAAGAGGGTAGCTCCTACAATGAGCAGTTCTTC.

This clonotype was counted a few times. The CDR3 DNA is TGTGCCAGCAGCTTACTTCGGCAGCAGTTCTTC. Translation: CASSLLRQQFF. This chain connects TRBV13 to TRBJ2-1; D is ambiguous. This CDR3 has 11 residues. The germline V gene has CDR1 PRHDT and CDR2 FYEKMQ (reference sequence). Trimming took 2 bases from V and 11 from J, leaving 7 bases between them.

This clonotype showed up just a few times. V usage is TRBV27 and J usage is TRBJ1-4, with D maybe TRBD1 (6 bases). The V end was cut by 2 bases, the J end by 4 bases, with 20 bases between. Germline V gene lookup returns CDR1 MNHEY and CDR2 SMNVEV (reference sequence). The CDR3 consists of 18 residues. CDR3 coding DNA: TGTGCCAGCAGTTTAGGAAGTGATCGACAGGACAGTAATGAAAAACTGTTTTTT. Its protein is CASSLGSDRQDSNEKLFF.

The chain links TRBV7-9 to TRBJ2-7; 10 nucleotides agree with TRBD1. CDR1 is SEHNR and CDR2 is FQNEAQ in the germline V gene (reference sequence). With 3 bases clipped from V and 2 bases from J, the junction kept 4 bases outside the gene matches. The CDR3 is made up of 15 amino acids. The CDR3 nucleotides are TGTGCCAGCAGCTTCGTGGGGACAGGGGCCTACGAGCAGTACTTC. This encodes CASSFVGTGAYEQYF.

This chain joins TRBV27 and TRBJ1-1, with D uncertain. This CDR3 is 13 amino acids long. Germline V CDR1 and CDR2: MNHEY, SMNVEV (reference sequence). Trimming removed 6 bases at V and 10 bases at J, with 18 bases between. The CDR3 region is CASSAQAAPGAFF. The CDR3 DNA reads TGTGCCAGCAGCGCCCAAGCAGCCCCCGGAGCTTTCTTT.

This clonotype appeared a few times. The rearrangement joins TRBV6-5 to TRBJ2-2, with D possibly matching TRBD2 (7 bases). Germline CDR1 and CDR2: MNHEY and SVGAGI. The CDR3 runs to 18 residues. V gave up 1 base and J gave up 2 bases, with 17 bases separating them. The CDR3 here is CASSYYGGLGGNTGELFF. The CDR3 DNA is TGTGCCAGCAGTTACTACGGAGGACTAGGGGGTAACACCGGGGAGCTGTTTTTT.

The chain combines TRBV20-1 with TRBJ1-2; no clear D gene. Trimming pared 5 bases from V and 2 bases from J, leaving 12 bases between. CDR3 length: 13 amino acids. Per the germline V gene, CDR1 is DFQATT and CDR2 is SNEGSKA (reference sequence). The CDR3 protein is CSAFVADNYGYTF. The CDR3 DNA reads as TGCAGTGCTTTTGTGGCGGACAACTATGGCTACACCTTC.

The rearrangement links TRBV6-2 or TRBV6-3 to TRBJ1-5, with D perhaps TRBD1 (5 bases). The CDR3 is made up of 16 amino acids. Germline V gene lookup returns CDR1 MNHEY and CDR2 SVGEGT. With 3 bases removed from V and 0 bases from J, the gap between germline ends came to 12 bases. CDR3 bases: TGTGCCAGCAGTTATGGGGGACTTCATAGCAATCAGCCCCAGCATTTT. As protein: CASSYGGLHSNQPQHF.

This clonotype was seen more than once but under ten times. V is TRBV6-8 and J is TRBJ1-6; D is ambiguous. Trimming pared 7 bases from V and 6 bases from J, leaving 16 bases between. The CDR3 is 15 residues long. Germline lookup yields CDR1 MNHGY and CDR2 SAAAGT. The CDR3, as DNA: TGTGCCAGCACCCGACTGGGTGACCTTAATTCACCCCTCCACTTT. Its translation is CASTRLGDLNSPLHF.

The V call is TRBV7-2, the J call TRBJ2-5; the D gene could be TRBD1 or TRBD2 (5 bases each). Germline V gene data show CDR1 as SGHTA and CDR2 as FQGNSA. V was cut by 4 bases and J by 5 bases, with 17 bases left in between. The CDR3 loop spans 15 amino acids. The CDR3 DNA reads as TGTGCCAGCAGCTACATTGCCGGGACGGCGGAGACCCAGTACTTC. Translating gives CASSYIAGTAETQYF.

This clonotype was seen more than once but under ten times. The gene calls are TRBV7-9 and TRBJ2-3, with TRBD1 matching over 9 bases. Germline loops: CDR1 SEHNR, CDR2 FQNEAQ (reference sequence). The CDR3 runs to 14 residues. V dropped 3 bases and J dropped 5; count of bases not matched to a gene: 3. The CDR3: CASSLGQGIDTQYF. CDR3 nucleotide sequence: TGTGCCAGCAGCTTGGGACAGGGTATAGATACGCAGTATTTT.

This chain uses TRBV6-2 or TRBV6-3 with TRBJ1-1; no reliable D call. The V end was cut by 3 bases, the J end by 4 bases, with 9 bases between. CDR3 size: 13 residues. The germline V gene encodes CDR1 MNHEY and CDR2 SVGEGT. CDR3: CASSYPGRTEAFF. DNA of the CDR3: TGTGCCAGCAGTTATCCGGGTCGCACTGAAGCTTTCTTT.

This chain links TRBV6-1 with TRBJ2-7; TRBD2 matches 7 bases. V was pared by 6 bases and J by 3 bases, with 11 bases of the junction left unmatched. This CDR3 is built from 15 residues. In germline, CDR1 is MNHNS, CDR2 SASEGT. The CDR3 DNA follows: TGTGCCAGCAGCCCAGACGGGAGGTTCTACTACGAGCAGTACTTC. Its protein is CASSPDGRFYYEQYF.

The chain uses TRBV6-1 and TRBJ1-1; 8 nucleotides agree with TRBD1. Germline V lookup: CDR1 MNHNS, CDR2 SASEGT. This CDR3 contains 11 residues. Trimming took 8 bases from V and 11 from J; bases not matched to a gene: 7. The CDR3 region has the DNA TGTGCCAGCTCCCGGGACAGGAGCGCTTTCTTT. Translating it yields CASSRDRSAFF.

This clonotype has ten or more counts. The chain employs TRBV7-2 and TRBJ2-7; D may match TRBD1 or TRBD2 (6 bases each). V was trimmed by 0 bases and J by 7 bases, leaving 22 bases between them. The CDR3 covers 17 residues. Germline V CDR1 and CDR2: SGHTA, FQGNSA. CDR3 loop: CASSLADSPRMAGEQYF. The CDR3 nucleotides read TGTGCCAGCAGCTTAGCGGACAGTCCAAGGATGGCGGGGGAGCAGTACTTC.

This clonotype was counted between two and nine times. The gene calls are TRBV12-3 or TRBV12-4 and TRBJ2-2; 8 bases are shared with TRBD2. The CDR3 is 15 residues long. Trimming at V came to 5 bases and at J to 1 base, leaving 3 bases not matched to a gene. The CDR3 region has the DNA TGTGCCAGCAGTCCCAGCGGGGGGAACACCGGGGAGCTGTTTTTT. Amino acids: CASSPSGGNTGELFF.

This clonotype was found a few times. The chain couples TRBV7-2 to TRBJ2-4, with 9 bases lining up with TRBD1. Per the germline V gene, CDR1 is SGHTA and CDR2 is FQGNSA. This CDR3 has 21 residues. Unmatched junction bases numbered 20, after V lost 5 bases and J lost 0 bases. CDR3 amino acids: CASSIPWDRDAQERAKNIQYF. DNA of the CDR3: TGTGCCAGCAGCATACCCTGGGACAGGGATGCTCAAGAAAGAGCCAAAAACATTCAGTACTTC.

This clonotype was seen a handful of times. The genes are TRBV7-9 and TRBJ2-5; 9 bases fit TRBD1. In germline, CDR1 is SEHNR, CDR2 FQNEAQ (reference sequence). Germline trimming cut 4 bases from V and 4 bases from J; bases unmatched to any gene: 7. The CDR3 loop spans 15 amino acids. The CDR3 protein is CASSSLGQGRETQYF. CDR3 coding DNA: TGTGCCAGCAGCTCCCTGGGACAGGGAAGAGAGACCCAGTACTTC.